This T cell receptor (beta chain) was sequenced for a study of blood T cell repertoires in COVID-19. Enrollment of patients from Seattle took place during active infection, with longitudinal follow-up. CDR1 and CDR2 from the germline V gene are MDHEN and SYDVKM. CDR3 size: 15 residues. V shed 7 bases and J shed 1 base, with 17 bases lying between them. As handled by the study authors: For nucleated cells, counts were estimated from reference gene primer amplification. The assay was immunoSEQ multiplex PCR, and TCRdb's table has in-frame clones only and misses some. Clone size and V and J calls were adopted from that table, with D and trimming inferred from the DNA. The sample has hundreds of thousands of clones, approximately 88% seen once; the top ten hold around 8%.

The rearrangement joins TRBV28 to TRBJ2-7; possible D gene TRBD1, 7 bases. This clonotype was obtained from a woman in her forties or fifties with COVID-19, enrolled during active disease. Sequenced: peripheral blood. CDR3 sequence: CASISQGEASYEQYF. For the CDR3, the DNA is TGTGCCAGCATCTCCCAGGGGGAGGCGTCCTACGAGCAGTACTTC.